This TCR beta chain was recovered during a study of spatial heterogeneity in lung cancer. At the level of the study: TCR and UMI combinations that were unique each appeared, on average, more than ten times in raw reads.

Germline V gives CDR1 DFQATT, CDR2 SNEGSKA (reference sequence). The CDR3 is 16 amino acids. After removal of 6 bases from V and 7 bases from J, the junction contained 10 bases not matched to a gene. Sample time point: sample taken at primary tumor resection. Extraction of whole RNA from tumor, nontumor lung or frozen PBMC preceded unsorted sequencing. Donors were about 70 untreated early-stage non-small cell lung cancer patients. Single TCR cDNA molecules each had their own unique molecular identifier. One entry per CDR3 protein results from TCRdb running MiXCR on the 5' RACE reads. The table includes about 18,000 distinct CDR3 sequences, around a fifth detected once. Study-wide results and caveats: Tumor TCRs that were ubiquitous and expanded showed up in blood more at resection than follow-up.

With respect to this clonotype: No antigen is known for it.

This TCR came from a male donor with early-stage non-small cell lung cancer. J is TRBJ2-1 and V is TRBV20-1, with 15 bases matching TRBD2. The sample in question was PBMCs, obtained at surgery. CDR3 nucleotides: TGCAGTGCCAGGACTAGCGGGGGGGCCCTTTGGAATGAGCAGTTCTTC. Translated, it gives CSARTSGGALWNEQFF.